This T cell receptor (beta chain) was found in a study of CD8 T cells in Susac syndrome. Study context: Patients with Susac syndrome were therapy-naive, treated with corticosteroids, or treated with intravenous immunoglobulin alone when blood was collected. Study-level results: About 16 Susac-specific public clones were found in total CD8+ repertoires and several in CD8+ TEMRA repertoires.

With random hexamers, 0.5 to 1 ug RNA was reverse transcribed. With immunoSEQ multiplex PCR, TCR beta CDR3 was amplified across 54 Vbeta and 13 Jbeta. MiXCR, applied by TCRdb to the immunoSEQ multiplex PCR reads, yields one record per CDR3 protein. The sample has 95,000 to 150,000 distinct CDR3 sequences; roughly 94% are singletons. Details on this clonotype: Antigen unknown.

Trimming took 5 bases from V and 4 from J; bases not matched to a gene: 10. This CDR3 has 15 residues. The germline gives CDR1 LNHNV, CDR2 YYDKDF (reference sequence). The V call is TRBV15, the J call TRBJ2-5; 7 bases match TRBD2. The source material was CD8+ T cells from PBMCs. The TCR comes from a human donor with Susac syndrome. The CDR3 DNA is TGTGCCACCAGCCATGGTGGCGGGGGACGAGAGACCCAGTACTTC. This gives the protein CATSHGGGGRETQYF.